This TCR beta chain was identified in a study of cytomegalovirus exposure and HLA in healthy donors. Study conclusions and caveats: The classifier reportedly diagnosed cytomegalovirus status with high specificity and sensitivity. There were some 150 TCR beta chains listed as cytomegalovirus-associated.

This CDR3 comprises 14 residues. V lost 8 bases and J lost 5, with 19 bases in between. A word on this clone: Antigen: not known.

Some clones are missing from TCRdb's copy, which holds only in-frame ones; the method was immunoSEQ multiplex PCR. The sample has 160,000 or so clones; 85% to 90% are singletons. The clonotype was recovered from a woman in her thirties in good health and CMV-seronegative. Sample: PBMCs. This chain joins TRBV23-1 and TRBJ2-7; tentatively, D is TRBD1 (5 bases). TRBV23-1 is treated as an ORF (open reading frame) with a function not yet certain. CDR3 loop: CASGKWQGDHEQYF. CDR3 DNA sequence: TGCGCCAGCGGTAAATGGCAGGGTGACCACGAGCAGTACTTC.